These 20 T cell receptor beta chains share one sample of origin, sequenced in a study of identifying expanded T cells in peripheral blood. Sequenced by immunoSEQ multiplex PCR; TCRdb stores in-frame clones only, minus some. The sample carries approximately 120,000 clones, 84% recorded once. Sequenced: blood. These receptor sequences come from a person aged 18 to 75 in good health.

This chain connects TRBV19 to TRBJ2-6; D may correspond to TRBD1 or TRBD2 (5 bases each). Germline V lookup: CDR1 LNHDA, CDR2 SQIVND (reference sequence). The CDR3 has 16 amino acids. The ends were cut back, 5 bases at V and 4 bases at J, with 15 bases in the middle. CDR3 amino acids: CASSLFGGAGANVLTF. CDR3 DNA sequence: TGTGCCAGTAGTCTATTTGGGGGTGCCGGGGCCAACGTCCTGACTTTC.

This clone has only one observation. The chain employs TRBV6-5 and TRBJ2-7; D remains ambiguous. CDR3 size: 14 residues. CDR1 is MNHEY and CDR2 is SVGAGI in the germline V gene. The germline V and J ends were trimmed by 6 bases and 4 bases, with 16 bases remaining between them. The CDR3 DNA follows: TGTGCCAGCAGGACCCTGACTGGTATGTACGAGCAGTACTTC. Encoded protein: CASRTLTGMYEQYF.

This clone was recorded many times. CDR3 loop: CASSLGQEGVVSYEQYF. The CDR3 region has the DNA TGTGCCAGCAGCCTAGGACAAGAAGGAGTCGTGTCCTACGAGCAGTACTTC. The J gene is TRBJ2-7, the V gene TRBV5-6, with D possibly TRBD1 on 5 matching bases. The length of the CDR3 is 17 residues. Trimming stripped 4 bases from V and 1 base from J, with 21 bases between. The V gene's germline CDR1 is SGHDT and CDR2 YYEEEE.

This rearrangement joins TRBV18 to TRBJ1-1; TRBD1 might be the D (5 bases). V lost 3 bases and J 1 base, leaving 9 bases between the germline ends. The CDR3 runs to 14 residues. Germline V gives CDR1 KGHSH, CDR2 LQKENI. As DNA, the CDR3 is TGTGCCAGCTCACCGGGGGACCCGAACACTGAAGCTTTCTTT. Protein product: CASSPGDPNTEAFF.

The chain carries TRBV5-4 and TRBJ2-3; 9 bases are a match to TRBD1. V trimming: 1 base; J trimming: 0 bases; junction bases outside the gene matches: 6. Germline V gene lookup returns CDR1 SGHNT and CDR2 YYREEE (reference sequence). The CDR3 is made up of 17 amino acids. This CDR3 reads CASSLRYRGLSTDTQYF. For the CDR3, the DNA is TGTGCCAGCAGCTTGCGGTACAGGGGGCTGAGCACAGATACGCAGTATTTT.

V gene TRBV10-1 combines with J gene TRBJ1-1, with unresolved D. Trimming shortened V by 3 bases and J by 11 bases, and 13 bases separated the two germline ends. The length of the CDR3 is 12 residues. CDR1 is WNHNN and CDR2 is SYGVQD in the germline V gene (reference sequence). The CDR3 region has the DNA TGCGCCAGCAGTGATCACAGCCGTACGGCTTTCTTT. It is translated as CASSDHSRTAFF.

The chain combines TRBV7-9 with TRBJ2-7, with 9 bases that match TRBD1. Losses at the gene ends were 2 bases for V and 2 bases for J; bases not matched to a gene: 7. In germline, CDR1 is SEHNR, CDR2 FQNEAQ (reference sequence). The CDR3 totals 16 residues. The CDR3 DNA is TGTGCCAGCAGCTTAATATTGGGGGACAGGGCCTACGAGCAGTACTTC. Translated, it gives CASSLILGDRAYEQYF.

The genes are TRBV7-9 and TRBJ1-4; the match to TRBD1 covers 7 bases. Losses at the gene ends were 5 bases for V and 5 bases for J; bases not matched to a gene: 5. Germline CDR1 is SEHNR and CDR2 is FQNEAQ (reference sequence). The CDR3 loop spans 14 amino acids. CDR3: CASSNRGLNEKLFF. The DNA for the CDR3 is TGTGCCAGCAGCAACAGGGGACTCAATGAAAAACTGTTTTTT.

The table lists this clone with a count of one. Written as DNA, the CDR3 is TGCGCCAGCAGCCAAGATTGGGTCAGGGGCACGGAAGCTTTCTTT. Translating gives CASSQDWVRGTEAFF. V usage is TRBV4-1 and J usage is TRBJ1-1; D is perhaps TRBD1 (6 bases). This CDR3 has 15 residues. Trimming shortened V by 0 bases and J by 8 bases, and 16 bases separated the two germline ends. Germline V gene sequence: CDR1 MGHRA, CDR2 YSYEKL.

The chain uses TRBV4-1 and TRBJ2-7, with D maybe TRBD1 (6 bases). Per the germline V gene, CDR1 is MGHRA and CDR2 is YSYEKL. Trimming stripped 1 base from V and 3 bases from J, with 13 bases between. This CDR3 contains 15 residues. The CDR3 sequence: CASSQVRTVFYEQYF. As DNA, the CDR3 is TGCGCCAGCAGCCAAGTTCGGACAGTCTTCTACGAGCAGTACTTC.

The chain employs TRBV7-2 and TRBJ1-5, with no clear D. The CDR3 loop spans 13 amino acids. Per germline, CDR1 SGHTA and CDR2 FQGNSA. V was trimmed by 4 bases and J by 1 base, leaving 5 bases between them. This chain's CDR3 is CASSYVSNQPQHF. In DNA form, the CDR3 reads TGTGCCAGCAGCTACGTCAGCAATCAGCCCCAGCATTTT. The full variable domain, with the rest looked up from reference TRBV7-2 and TRBJ1-5, is GAGVSQSPSNKVTEKGKDVELRCDPISGHTALYWYRQSLGQGLEFLIYFQGNSAPDKSGLPSDRFSAERTGGSVSTLTIQRTQQEDSAVYLCASSYVSNQPQHFGDGTRLSIL.

The chain is built from TRBV9 and TRBJ1-2, with 7 bases lining up with TRBD1. The CDR3 runs to 16 residues. Germline V gene data show CDR1 as SGDLS and CDR2 as YYNGEE. V was clipped by 4 bases and J by 3 bases; unmatched bases: 12. The CDR3 loop is CASSPQGGDDYYGYTF. CDR3 bases: TGTGCCAGCAGCCCTCAGGGGGGTGATGACTACTATGGCTACACCTTC. Together with reference TRBV9 and TRBJ1-2, the CDR3 gives the full variable domain: DSGVTQTPKHLITATGQRVTLRCSPRSGDLSVYWYQQSLDQGLQFLIQYYNGEERAKGNILERFSAQQFPDLHSELNLSSLELGDSALYFCASSPQGGDDYYGYTFGSGTRLTVV.

This chain joins TRBV2 and TRBJ2-2; D possibly uses TRBD1 or TRBD2 (5 bases each). Trimming pared 6 bases from V and 5 bases from J, leaving 13 bases between. Per germline, CDR1 SNHLY and CDR2 FYNNEI. The CDR3 totals 14 residues. CDR3 region: CASSNLGTTGELFF. CDR3 bases: TGTGCCAGCAGCAATCTCGGGACGACCGGGGAGCTGTTTTTT.

V usage is TRBV5-1 and J usage is TRBJ1-2, with a weak D call TRBD1 (6 bases). Trimming pared 0 bases from V and 7 bases from J, leaving 10 bases between. The V gene's germline CDR1 is SGHRS and CDR2 YFSETQ. The CDR3 contains 13 residues. The CDR3: CASSLVQGSGYTF. The CDR3 DNA sequence: TGCGCCAGCAGCTTGGTACAGGGCTCTGGCTACACCTTC.

This chain joins TRBV5-1 and TRBJ2-2; 9 bases line up with TRBD1. The junction had 2 bases not matched to a gene; V was cut back by 0 bases and J by 5 bases. Germline CDR1 and CDR2: SGHRS and YFSETQ. This CDR3 region has 15 residues. DNA of the CDR3: TGCGCCAGCAGCTTGGACGGGACAGGGACCGGGGAGCTGTTTTTT. As protein: CASSLDGTGTGELFF.

This clone was seen just once. V usage is TRBV5-8 and J usage is TRBJ1-1; perhaps TRBD1 as D (6 bases). The CDR3 is 13 residues long. In germline, CDR1 is SGHTS, CDR2 YDEGEE. V dropped 0 bases and J dropped 9 bases, with 12 bases sitting between them. CDR3 amino acids: CASSLGDKSKAFF. CDR3 coding DNA: TGTGCCAGCAGCTTGGGGGACAAGTCAAAAGCTTTCTTT.

The chain has TRBV30 and TRBJ2-2; unclear D gene. This CDR3 has 15 amino acids. The V gene lost 2 bases and the J gene lost 1 base, with 11 bases spanning the gap. From germline, CDR1 is GTSNPN and CDR2 SVGIG (reference sequence). The CDR3 DNA is TGTGCCTGGAGTCCCCGTCCGCGGAACACCGGGGAGCTGTTTTTT. It yields the protein CAWSPRPRNTGELFF. Full variable domain (rest looked up from reference TRBV30 and TRBJ2-2): SQTIHQWPATLVQPVGSPLSLECTVEGTSNPNLYWYRQAAGRGLQLLFYSVGIGQISSEVPQNLSASRPQDRQFILSSKKLLLSDSGFYLCAWSPRPRNTGELFFGEGSRLTVL.

The chain is built from TRBV7-2 and TRBJ2-2; a possible D gene is TRBD2 (5 bases). CDR3 size: 16 residues. V lost 5 bases to trimming and J lost 7 bases, with 20 bases between them. Per the germline V gene, CDR1 is SGHTA and CDR2 is FQGNSA. The CDR3 here is CASSPGIRQKGGELFF. The CDR3 nucleotides are TGTGCCAGCAGCCCGGGAATAAGGCAGAAAGGCGGGGAGCTGTTTTTT.

V and J are TRBV6-5 and TRBJ1-4, with D hard to call. The germline V gene encodes CDR1 MNHEY and CDR2 SVGAGI. The V end was cut by 5 bases, the J end by 6 bases, with 16 bases between. The CDR3 loop spans 15 amino acids. CDR3 loop: CASSPLRGWDEKLFF. DNA for the CDR3: TGTGCCAGCAGTCCCCTCCGAGGGTGGGATGAAAAACTGTTTTTT.

CDR3 sequence reads: CASSVDDRGWTEAFF. CDR3 nucleotides: TGTGCCAGCAGCGTAGACGACAGGGGTTGGACTGAAGCTTTCTTT. The chain is built from TRBV9 and TRBJ1-1; 8 bases are shared with TRBD1. CDR3 length: 15 amino acids. CDR1 is SGDLS and CDR2 is YYNGEE in the germline V gene. V lost 0 bases, J lost 5 bases, and 6 bases stayed unmatched.